This T cell receptor beta chain was captured by sequencing in a study of blood T cell repertoires in COVID-19. Here immunoSEQ multiplex PCR was the method, and the copy in TCRdb shows in-frame clones only, minus some. The repertoire holds some 390,000 clones, 89% seen once, with about 1.4% in the top ten. This receptor was identified in a woman in her forties with COVID-19, enrolled during active disease. Sequenced: peripheral blood.

The CDR3 DNA is TGCAGCGTCGCGGACAGCTACGAGCAGTACTTC. This encodes CSVADSYEQYF. The chain uses TRBV29-1 and TRBJ2-7; possible D gene TRBD1, 6 bases. The CDR3 is 11 residues long. V lost 6 bases and J lost 3, with 9 bases in between. CDR1 SQVTM and CDR2 ANQGSEA come from the germline V gene.